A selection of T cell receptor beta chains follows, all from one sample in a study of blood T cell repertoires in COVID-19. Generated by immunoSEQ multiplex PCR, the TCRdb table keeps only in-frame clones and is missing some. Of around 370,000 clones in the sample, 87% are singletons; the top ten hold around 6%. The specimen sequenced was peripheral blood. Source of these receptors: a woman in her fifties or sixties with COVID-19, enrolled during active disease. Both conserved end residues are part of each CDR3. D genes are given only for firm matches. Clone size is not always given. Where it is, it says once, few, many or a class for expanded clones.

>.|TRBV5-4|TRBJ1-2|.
CASSLLTGKYGYTF
TGTGCCAGCAGCTTGCTCACAGGGAAGTATGGCTACACCTTC
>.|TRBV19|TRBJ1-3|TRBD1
CASSTTGKAHTIYF
TGTGCCAGTAGTACGACAGGGAAGGCTCACACCATATATTTT
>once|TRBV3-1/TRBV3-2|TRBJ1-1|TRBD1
CASSQEQGANTEAFF
TGTGCCAGCAGCCAAGAACAGGGGGCGAACACTGAAGCTTTCTTT
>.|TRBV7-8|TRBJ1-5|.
CASSPTGSNQPQHF
TGTGCCAGCAGCCCTACAGGGAGCAATCAGCCCCAGCATTTT
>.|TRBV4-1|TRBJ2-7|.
CASSQAAGAASYEQYF
TGCGCCAGCAGCCAAGCGGCCGGAGCGGCCTCCTACGAGCAGTACTTC
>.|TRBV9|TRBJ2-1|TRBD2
CASSSGSSGKGEQFF
TGTGCCAGCAGCTCCGGGTCTAGCGGGAAGGGTGAGCAGTTCTTC
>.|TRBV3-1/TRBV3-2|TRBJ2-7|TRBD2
CASSQDPVFGRATFNYEQYF
TGTGCCAGCAGCCAAGACCCCGTTTTCGGGAGGGCCACCTTTAACTACGAGCAGTACTTC
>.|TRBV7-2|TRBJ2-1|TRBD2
CASSLGGKASGNNEQFF
TGTGCCAGCAGCTTAGGGGGGAAGGCTAGCGGCAACAATGAGCAGTTCTTC
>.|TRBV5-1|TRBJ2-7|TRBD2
CASGRLGLALNYEQYF
TGCGCCAGCGGGCGCCTGGGACTAGCCTTAAACTACGAGCAGTACTTC
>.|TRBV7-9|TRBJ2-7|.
CAIQGPYEQYF
TGTGCCATCCAGGGGCCATACGAGCAGTACTTC
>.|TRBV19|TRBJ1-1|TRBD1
CASSTTGYTEAFF
TGTGCCAGTAGTACGACAGGGTACACTGAAGCTTTCTTT
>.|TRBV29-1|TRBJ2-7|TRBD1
CSVEAGQSYEQYF
TGCAGCGTTGAAGCGGGACAGTCCTACGAGCAGTACTTC
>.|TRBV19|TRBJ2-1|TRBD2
CASIASGSGKNEQFF
TGTGCCAGTATTGCTAGCGGGAGTGGGAAGAATGAGCAGTTCTTC